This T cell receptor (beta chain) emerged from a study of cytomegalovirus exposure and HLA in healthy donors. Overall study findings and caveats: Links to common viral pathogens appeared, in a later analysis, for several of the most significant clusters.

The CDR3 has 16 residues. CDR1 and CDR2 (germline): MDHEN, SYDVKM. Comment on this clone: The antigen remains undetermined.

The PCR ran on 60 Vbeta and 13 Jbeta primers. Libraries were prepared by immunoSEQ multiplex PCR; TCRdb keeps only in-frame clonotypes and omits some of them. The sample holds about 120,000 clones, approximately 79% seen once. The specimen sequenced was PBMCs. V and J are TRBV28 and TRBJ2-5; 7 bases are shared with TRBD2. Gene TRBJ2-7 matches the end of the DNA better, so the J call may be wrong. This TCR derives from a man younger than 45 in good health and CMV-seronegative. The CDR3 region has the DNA TGTGCCAGCACCAAGGGCCTCCTGGGAGGGTTGGACGAGCAGTACTTC. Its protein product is CASTKGLLGGLDEQYF.